These 25 T cell receptor beta chains came from one sample sequenced in a study of blood T cells in healthy people across ages. A sample-barcoded 5' primer and a J-beta primer mix were used in a second PCR of roughly 7 to 11 cycles. TCRdb reprocessed the 5' RACE reads with MiXCR, giving one entry per CDR3 protein. The top ten clones hold roughly 13% of a sample with around 990,000 distinct CDR3 sequences, 35% to 40% of them seen once. The sample consisted of blood. The receptors originated from a man between 18 and 29 years old in good health.

In this sample, this clonotype turned up once. The V and J genes are TRBV21-1 and TRBJ2-4. TRBV21-1 is an annotated pseudogene. This CDR3 comprises 15 residues. The CDR3 sequence: CASSRRCGAKNIQYF. The CDR3 coding sequence is TGTGCCAGCAGCAGACGGTGCGGAGCCAAAAACATTCAGTACTTC.

This clonotype was counted between two and nine times. The rearrangement links TRBV20-1 to TRBJ1-5; 8 bases are shared with TRBD1. The CDR3 has 13 residues. In germline, CDR1 is DFQATT, CDR2 SNEGSKA (reference sequence). The V gene end was trimmed by 3 bases and the J gene end by 6 bases; junction bases not matched to a gene: 4. In nucleotides, the CDR3 is TGCAGTGCTAGGGGGACAGGCGGTCAGCCCCAGCATTTT. This gives the protein CSARGTGGQPQHF.

This clonotype was found a few times. The chain links TRBV6-5 to TRBJ1-1; D is possibly TRBD1 (6 bases). There are 15 residues in the CDR3. V gave up 5 bases and J gave up 0 bases, with 13 bases separating them. Germline assignment: CDR1 MNHEY and CDR2 SVGAGI. The CDR3, as DNA: TGTGCCAGCAGTCGAATGACAGGTGTGAACACTGAAGCTTTCTTT. Its translation is CASSRMTGVNTEAFF.

The chain uses TRBV6-2 or TRBV6-3 and TRBJ2-5; D possibly corresponds to TRBD2 (6 bases). CDR1 MNHEY and CDR2 SVGEGT come from the germline V gene. The V end lost 6 bases, the J end lost 7 bases, and 18 bases lay between the germline ends. The CDR3 runs to 14 residues. The DNA of the CDR3 is TGTGCCAGCAGCTTGGTGGGGTTGGGAGGGACCCAGTACTTC. It encodes CASSLVGLGGTQYF.

This clonotype was observed at least ten times. The rearrangement uses TRBV7-9 and TRBJ2-3, with D uncertain. The germline V gene has CDR1 SEHNR and CDR2 FQNEAQ (reference sequence). The CDR3 loop spans 14 amino acids. The V end was cut by 5 bases, the J end by 5 bases, with 14 bases between. The CDR3 loop reads CASSARQAGDTQYF. The CDR3, as DNA: TGTGCCAGCAGCGCTCGGCAGGCTGGAGATACGCAGTATTTT.

This clonotype was picked up a small number of times. This chain joins TRBV12-5 and TRBJ2-7; D is perhaps TRBD1 (5 bases). The CDR3 spans 16 residues. Germline V gives CDR1 LGHNT, CDR2 FRNRAP. The ends were cut back, 0 bases at V and 0 bases at J, with 12 bases in the middle. Written as DNA, the CDR3 is TGTGCTAGTGGTTTGGTAAGACAGACGAGCTCCTACGAGCAGTACTTC. Its protein is CASGLVRQTSSYEQYF.

Notes on this clonotype: One junction end disagrees with the germline gene, perhaps due to a read error. The chain recombines TRBV27 with TRBJ2-3; D possibly corresponds to TRBD2 (7 bases). Germline assignment: CDR1 MNHEY and CDR2 SMNVEV (reference sequence). The CDR3 extends over 19 amino acids. The CDR3 nucleotides are TGTGCCGGCAGTTTAAGGGGGAATTGGGACTACCTAAGCACAGATACGCAGTATTTT. The encoded protein is CAGSLRGNWDYLSTDTQYF.

The chain links TRBV6-5 to TRBJ2-7; 9 bases are shared with TRBD2. V dropped 6 bases and J dropped 7; count of bases not matched to a gene: 16. Germline CDR1 MNHEY, CDR2 SVGAGI. The CDR3 has 16 residues. Here the CDR3 reads CASRPSSGVTYNEQYF. The DNA of the CDR3 is TGTGCCAGCAGGCCGTCTAGCGGGGTTACCTACAATGAGCAGTACTTC.

The chain carries TRBV6-2 or TRBV6-3 and TRBJ1-2; 7 nucleotides match TRBD1. Germline V CDR1 and CDR2: MNHEY, SVGEGT. Trimming removed 1 base from V and 7 bases from J; junction bases left unmatched: 21. The CDR3 sequence is 19 residues long. The DNA for the CDR3 is TGTGCCAGCAGTTACTTTCGGGTTCCAACAGGGGACCTCAACATTGGCTACACCTTC. It specifies CASSYFRVPTGDLNIGYTF.

This clonotype was counted a single time. The chain links TRBV5-1 to TRBJ2-1; a possible D gene is TRBD2 (5 bases). Trimming removed 3 bases from V and 5 bases from J, with 12 bases in between. The CDR3 covers 14 residues. Germline-derived CDR1 and CDR2 are SGHRS and YFSETQ. The CDR3 loop reads CASSSGSVNNEQFF. The CDR3 DNA reads TGCGCCAGCAGCTCGGGGTCCGTTAACAATGAGCAGTTCTTC.

This clonotype occurred a few times. The chain has TRBV20-1 and TRBJ1-2; 9 bases are shared with TRBD1. CDR1 is DFQATT and CDR2 is SNEGSKA in the germline V gene (reference sequence). After removal of 6 bases from V and 8 bases from J, the junction contained 13 bases not matched to a gene. CDR3 length equals 14 residues. CDR3 sequence reads: CSAGTTSGTGGYTF. The CDR3 region has the DNA TGCAGTGCCGGCACCACCTCCGGGACAGGGGGCTACACCTTC.

V usage is TRBV4-3 and J usage is TRBJ2-5; D may be TRBD1 (6 bases). CDR3 length: 16 amino acids. Germline assignment: CDR1 LGHNA and CDR2 YSLEER. V lost 0 bases to trimming and J lost 11 bases, with 22 bases between them. The CDR3 loop reads CASSQEPSRGAYGQYF. CDR3 in DNA: TGCGCCAGCAGCCAAGAACCGTCCAGGGGTGCCTACGGGCAGTACTTC.

The chain uses TRBV5-1 and TRBJ2-5; TRBD1 aligns across 7 bases. Germline V CDR1 and CDR2: SGHRS, YFSETQ. V trimming: 3 bases; J trimming: 2 bases; junction bases outside the gene matches: 13. There are 17 residues in the CDR3. DNA of the CDR3: TGCGCCAGCAGCTCTCCCGACAGGGCAGAGTTTCAAGAGACCCAGTACTTC. Translated: CASSSPDRAEFQETQYF.

The chain is built from TRBV4-2 and TRBJ1-1; D unresolved. V shed 0 bases and J shed 7 bases, with 9 bases lying between them. CDR1 is LGHNA and CDR2 is YNFKEQ in the germline V gene. The length of the CDR3 is 13 residues. Here the CDR3 DNA reads TGTGCCAGCAGCCAAGATGTTTTCAGTGAAGCTTTCTTT. Translation: CASSQDVFSEAFF.

This clonotype was seen a few times. The chain links TRBV4-3 to TRBJ1-2; 7 bases line up with TRBD1. With V trimmed by 0 bases and J by 2 bases, 9 bases remained unmatched. Germline CDR1 is LGHNA and CDR2 is YSLEER. The CDR3 loop spans 17 amino acids. The CDR3 protein is CASSQDPGTAINYGYTF. Written as DNA, the CDR3 is TGCGCCAGCAGCCAAGATCCCGGGACAGCTATAAACTATGGCTACACCTTC.

This clonotype was detected ten times or more. CDR3 sequence (DNA): TGTGCCAGCAGCCGCGGGACTTACAATGAGCAGTTCTTC. Amino acids: CASSRGTYNEQFF. The rearrangement links TRBV12-3 or TRBV12-4 to TRBJ2-1; tentative D call: TRBD2 (6 bases). The CDR3 sequence is 13 residues long. V was cut by 6 bases and J by 4 bases, with 10 bases left in between.

The rearrangement joins TRBV27 to TRBJ1-1; TRBD1 aligns across 8 bases. The CDR3 is 18 residues long. Per the germline V gene, CDR1 is MNHEY and CDR2 is SMNVEV (reference sequence). V lost 0 bases, J lost 1 base, and 10 bases stayed unmatched. The CDR3 here is CASSLSGQGAVPNTEAFF. The CDR3 nucleotides are TGTGCCAGCAGTTTATCAGGGCAGGGGGCAGTTCCGAACACTGAAGCTTTCTTT.

Details on this clonotype: Mismatch with germline at one junction end may stem from a read error. V and J are TRBV10-3 and TRBJ1-2, with 7 bases that match TRBD1. The CDR3 is 16 residues long. Germline values: CDR1 ENHRY, CDR2 SYGVKD. Here the CDR3 reads CAISEIRQGLNCGYTF. CDR3 nucleotide sequence: TGTGCCATCAGTGAGATCCGACAGGGCCTTAACTGTGGCTACACCTTC.

Comments on this clonotype: A read error may produce the germline difference seen at one junction end. The CDR3 loop reads CASSQRLASEQIF. The CDR3 nucleotides are TGCGCCAGCAGCCAACGACTAGCAAGCGAGCAGATCTTC. The rearrangement uses TRBV4-1 and TRBJ2-1; 7 bases align to TRBD2. The V gene's germline CDR1 is MGHRA and CDR2 YSYEKL. The CDR3 sequence is 13 residues long.

Only a few counts were recorded for this clonotype. This chain uses TRBV7-2 with TRBJ1-4; no clear D. V was shortened by 4 bases and J by 4 bases, with 16 bases between the two germline ends. This CDR3 spans 16 amino acids. The V gene's germline CDR1 is SGHTA and CDR2 FQGNSA. DNA of the CDR3: TGTGCCAGCAGCTCCGCGATCGGACGGATTAATGAAAAACTGTTTTTT. Translating gives CASSSAIGRINEKLFF.

The genes are TRBV7-9 and TRBJ2-5; D uncertain. The ends were cut back, 2 bases at V and 11 bases at J, with 24 bases in the middle. This CDR3 comprises 16 residues. Germline-derived CDR1 and CDR2 are SEHNR and FQNEAQ (reference sequence). The CDR3 is CASSLLGSDLWDEQYF. CDR3 nucleotides: TGTGCCAGCAGCTTATTAGGGTCGGATCTATGGGATGAGCAGTACTTC.

The chain couples TRBV30 to TRBJ1-2; 7 nucleotides align to TRBD1. The V gene's germline CDR1 is GTSNPN and CDR2 SVGIG (reference sequence). J lost 4 bases, V lost 4 bases, and 9 bases had no gene match. This CDR3 has 14 amino acids. The DNA for the CDR3 is TGTGCCTGGAACAACGCCCGGGACAGCTATGGCTACACCTTC. This translates into CAWNNARDSYGYTF. Together with reference TRBV30 and TRBJ1-2, the CDR3 gives the full variable domain: SQTIHQWPATLVQPVGSPLSLECTVEGTSNPNLYWYRQAAGRGLQLLFYSVGIGQISSEVPQNLSASRPQDRQFILSSKKLLLSDSGFYLCAWNNARDSYGYTFGSGTRLTVV.

This clonotype was counted between two and nine times. V usage is TRBV6-6 and J usage is TRBJ1-5; D is unclear. Per germline, CDR1 MNHNY and CDR2 SVGAGI (reference sequence). The CDR3 consists of 15 residues. Between the trimmed V and J ends, which lost 2 bases and 2 bases, there was a span of 10 bases. CDR3 coding DNA: TGTGCCAGCAGTTACACCGGGTTGGGCAATCAGCCCCAGCATTTT. Residues: CASSYTGLGNQPQHF.

The CDR3 sequence: CASSVGTLVNEQFF. In nucleotides, the CDR3 is TGTGCCAGCAGCGTCGGGACTCTGGTCAATGAGCAGTTCTTC. The gene calls are TRBV9 and TRBJ2-1; TRBD2 might be the D (6 bases). Trimming took off 2 bases at V and 6 bases at J, with 12 bases between the two ends. There are 14 residues in the CDR3. Germline values: CDR1 SGDLS, CDR2 YYNGEE.

This clonotype was observed a handful of times. The rearrangement joins TRBV5-1 to TRBJ2-7; 9 bases map to TRBD1. This CDR3 is 15 amino acids long. CDR1 and CDR2 from the germline V gene are SGHRS and YFSETQ. The ends lost 1 base at V and 3 bases at J; junction bases unmatched: 5. CDR3 in amino acids: CASSLSGTGIYEQYF. In nucleotides, the CDR3 is TGCGCCAGCAGCTTGTCCGGGACAGGGATCTACGAGCAGTACTTC.